This T cell receptor beta chain was documented in a study of T cell responses to AZD1222 COVID-19 vaccine. Sequencing was performed with immunoSEQ multiplex PCR; in TCRdb, only in-frame clones are kept and a portion is missing. Among more than 95,000 clones, roughly 93% were seen once, and the ten largest hold about 1.6%. This CDR3 is 16 amino acids long. Trimming cost V 0 bases and J 4 bases; bases outside gene matches: 7. Germline V gene lookup returns CDR1 SGHKS and CDR2 YYEKEE (reference sequence). The receptor comes from an adult who received the AZD1222 COVID-19 vaccine. The chain uses TRBV5-5 and TRBJ1-3; 7 bases are a match to TRBD1. The material sequenced was peripheral blood, taken 28 days after the second AZD1222 dose. The CDR3 DNA is TGTGCCAGCAGCTTGGTTGGGACAGCACTCGGAAACACCATATATTTT. It is translated as CASSLVGTALGNTIYF.